This TCR beta chain emerged from a study of T cells after yellow fever vaccination. Study-wide background: Researchers used SMART-Seq v4 Ultra Low Input to prepare fractions that had low cell numbers.

General study points: CD4 and CD8 compartments shared a small share of clonotypes, likely from convergent recombination.

This clonotype appeared many times. Conversion of TCR transcripts into cDNA relied on 5'RACE template switching, which added a universal primer site and UMIs. TCRdb reprocessed the 5' RACE reads with MiXCR, giving one entry per CDR3 protein. In the table there are around 49,000 distinct CDR3 sequences, roughly 7% of which are singletons. Trimming removed 6 bases from V and 5 bases from J, with 16 bases in between. Germline lookup yields CDR1 MNHEY and CDR2 SMNVEV (reference sequence). The length of the CDR3 is 14 residues. The starting material was CD8+ T cells not binding an NS4B(214-222) dextramer, sorted from PBMCs, obtained 45 days after the yellow fever booster vaccination. The source is a young man who received the YFV17D yellow fever vaccine. This chain uses TRBV27 with TRBJ2-5, with D possibly TRBD1 on 5 matching bases. CDR3 protein: CASRSLGAQETQYF. The CDR3 bases are TGTGCCAGCAGAAGCCTTGGGGCGCAGGAGACCCAGTACTTC.